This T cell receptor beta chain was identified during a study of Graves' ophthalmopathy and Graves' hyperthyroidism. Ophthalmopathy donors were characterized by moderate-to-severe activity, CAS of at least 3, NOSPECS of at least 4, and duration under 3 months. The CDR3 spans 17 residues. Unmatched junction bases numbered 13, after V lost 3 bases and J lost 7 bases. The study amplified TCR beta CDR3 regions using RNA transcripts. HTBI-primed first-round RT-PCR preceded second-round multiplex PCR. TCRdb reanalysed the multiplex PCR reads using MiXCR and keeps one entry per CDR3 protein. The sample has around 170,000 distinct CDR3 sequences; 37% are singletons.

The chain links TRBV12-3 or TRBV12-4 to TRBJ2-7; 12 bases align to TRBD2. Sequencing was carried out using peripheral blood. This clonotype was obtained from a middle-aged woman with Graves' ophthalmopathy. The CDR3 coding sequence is TGTGCCAGCAGTTTCCGGACTAGCGGGAAATCGGGGAGGGAGCAGTACTTC. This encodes CASSFRTSGKSGREQYF.